The 30 T cell receptor beta chains listed next were all sequenced from one sample in a study of cytomegalovirus exposure and HLA in healthy donors. Both 60 Vbeta primers and 13 Jbeta primers went into the PCR. Profiled with immunoSEQ multiplex PCR; TCRdb holds only in-frame clones, not every one. The sample holds about 150,000 clones, roughly 90% seen once. The sample comprised PBMCs. Every receptor here comes from a woman in her forties in good health and CMV-seronegative.

V usage is TRBV4-3 and J usage is TRBJ2-7, with TRBD2 as a possible D gene (6 bases). V was cut by 3 bases and J by 2 bases, with 11 bases left in between. Germline V CDR1 and CDR2: LGHNA, YSLEER. The CDR3 is made up of 14 amino acids. In DNA, the CDR3 is TGCGCCAGCAGCCAGAAATGGGGGGCCTACGAGCAGTACTTC. Protein: CASSQKWGAYEQYF.

V is TRBV10-3 and J is TRBJ2-7, with D uncertain. Germline-derived CDR1 and CDR2 are ENHRY and SYGVKD. The CDR3 length is 14 residues. Trimming stripped 6 bases from V and 1 base from J, with 13 bases between. The CDR3 region has the DNA TGTGCCATCAGCCCCTCGGTCGGGTCCTACGAGCAGTACTTC. The encoded protein is CAISPSVGSYEQYF.

This clone turned up a few times. The chain links TRBV27 to TRBJ2-7; 11 bases match TRBD1. The V gene end was trimmed by 8 bases and the J gene end by 4 bases; junction bases not matched to a gene: 7. The CDR3 covers 14 residues. Germline loops: CDR1 MNHEY, CDR2 SMNVEV (reference sequence). The CDR3 protein is CASAFGTGGYEQYF. Written as DNA, the CDR3 is TGTGCCAGCGCCTTCGGGACAGGGGGATACGAGCAGTACTTC.

The V call is TRBV6-1, the J call TRBJ2-2, with D unclear. The V gene's germline CDR1 is MNHNS and CDR2 SASEGT. CDR3 length equals 13 residues. Deletions cut 7 bases from V and 0 bases from J, with 6 bases between. CDR3 protein: CASKETNTGELFF. Written as DNA, the CDR3 is TGTGCCAGCAAGGAGACGAACACCGGGGAGCTGTTTTTT.

The chain has TRBV30 and TRBJ2-5, with 12 bases fitting TRBD1. The junction had 14 bases not matched to a gene; V was cut back by 1 base and J by 5 bases. This CDR3 has 18 amino acids. Germline values: CDR1 GTSNPN, CDR2 SVGIG (reference sequence). The CDR3, as DNA: TGTGCCTGGAGTGACCCGGGACAGGGGGCTTTAGCGGGGGAGACCCAGTACTTC. Translating it yields CAWSDPGQGALAGETQYF. The full variable domain, in which reference TRBV30 and TRBJ2-5 provide the parts outside the CDR3, is SQTIHQWPATLVQPVGSPLSLECTVEGTSNPNLYWYRQAAGRGLQLLFYSVGIGQISSEVPQNLSASRPQDRQFILSSKKLLLSDSGFYLCAWSDPGQGALAGETQYFGPGTRLLVL.

This clone was recorded a few times. J is TRBJ1-1 and V is TRBV11-1, with no clear D. Germline V lookup: CDR1 SGHAT, CDR2 FQDESV (reference sequence). The CDR3 consists of 12 residues. With 5 bases removed from V and 11 bases from J, the gap between germline ends came to 15 bases. For the CDR3, the DNA is TGTGCCAGCAGCCCTTCAAGGAGTGATGCTTTCTTT. This encodes CASSPSRSDAFF.

CDR3 nucleotide sequence: TGTGCCAGCAGCTTAGATGCGGGTAAAAACATTCAGTACTTC. The encoded protein is CASSLDAGKNIQYF. The genes are TRBV7-2 and TRBJ2-4; a possible D gene is TRBD2 (5 bases). Germline CDR1 is SGHTA and CDR2 is FQGNSA. This CDR3 has 14 amino acids. The V end lost 1 base, the J end lost 4 bases, and 8 bases lay between the germline ends. The full variable domain, completed using reference TRBV7-2 and TRBJ2-4, is GAGVSQSPSNKVTEKGKDVELRCDPISGHTALYWYRQSLGQGLEFLIYFQGNSAPDKSGLPSDRFSAERTGGSVSTLTIQRTQQEDSAVYLCASSLDAGKNIQYFGAGTRLSVL.

The chain combines TRBV11-3 with TRBJ1-2, with a weak D call TRBD1 (5 bases). CDR3 size: 13 residues. Deletions cut 6 bases from V and 3 bases from J, with 11 bases between. Per germline, CDR1 SGHNT and CDR2 YENEEA. Here the CDR3 reads CASRGHTDYGYTF. In DNA form, the CDR3 reads TGTGCCAGCAGGGGGCATACAGACTATGGCTACACCTTC.

This chain links TRBV4-1 with TRBJ2-3, with TRBD2 matching over 10 bases. Germline CDR1 MGHRA, CDR2 YSYEKL. V lost 1 base and J lost 4; bases outside the gene matches: 8. The CDR3 is 17 residues long. The CDR3 is CASSQASSGSGPDTQYF. The CDR3 DNA sequence: TGCGCCAGCAGCCAAGCGTCTAGCGGGAGTGGCCCAGATACGCAGTATTTT.

V gene TRBV7-9 combines with J gene TRBJ2-7, with 15 nucleotides matching TRBD2. CDR1 and CDR2 from the germline V gene are SEHNR and FQNEAQ (reference sequence). J was trimmed by 0 bases and V by 5 bases; bases with no gene match: 5. There are 17 residues in the CDR3. The CDR3: CASSNGTSGGSSYEQYF. Here the CDR3 DNA reads TGTGCCAGCAGCAATGGGACTAGCGGGGGGAGCTCCTACGAGCAGTACTTC.

Written as DNA, the CDR3 is TGCGCCAGCAGCTTGGGCAGGGGGCTGTCTGGGGCCAACGTCCTGACTTTC. Translation gives CASSLGRGLSGANVLTF. The V gene is TRBV5-1, the J gene TRBJ2-6; 8 bases fit TRBD1. The V gene end was trimmed by 0 bases and the J gene end by 1 base; junction bases not matched to a gene: 3. Per germline, CDR1 SGHRS and CDR2 YFSETQ. CDR3 length equals 17 residues. The full variable domain, its missing parts supplied by reference TRBV5-1 and TRBJ2-6, is KAGVTQTPRYLIKTRGQQVTLSCSPISGHRSVSWYQQTPGQGLQFLFEYFSETQRNKGNFPGRFSGRQFSNSRSEMNVSTLELGDSALYLCASSLGRGLSGANVLTFGAGSRLTVL.

The rearrangement uses TRBV10-1 and TRBJ1-5, with TRBD1 as a possible D gene (6 bases). Germline CDR1 WNHNN, CDR2 SYGVQD (reference sequence). CDR3 length equals 16 residues. Trimming removed 3 bases from V and 1 base from J, with 13 bases in between. CDR3 nucleotides: TGCGCCAGCAGTGAAAGGGGGAAAGCCAGCAATCAGCCCCAGCATTTT. It codes for CASSERGKASNQPQHF.

This chain links TRBV7-2 with TRBJ2-1, with TRBD2 as a possible D gene (5 bases). The V end lost 3 bases, the J end lost 5 bases, and 14 bases lay between the germline ends. The length of the CDR3 is 15 residues. Germline V gene data show CDR1 as SGHTA and CDR2 as FQGNSA. The CDR3 nucleotides read TGTGCCAGCAGCTTGGACCAACTAGGGCACAATGAGCAGTTCTTC. The encoded protein is CASSLDQLGHNEQFF.

CDR3 residues: CASSFNPGSGTGNTIYF. The DNA for the CDR3 is TGTGCCAGCAGCTTCAACCCGGGATCCGGGACTGGAAACACCATATATTTT. V is TRBV11-2 and J is TRBJ1-3; D is unclear. The CDR3 extends over 17 amino acids. V was pared by 3 bases and J by 2 bases, with 17 bases between. Looked up from germline, CDR1 is SGHAT and CDR2 is FQNNGV.

This clone appeared a few times. Lacking the conserved final phenylalanine or tryptophan, this CDR3 likely reflects a read error. The limits of the CDR3 on the DNA are not certain, so only TCRdb's listed CDR3 is given. This chain connects TRBV28 to TRBJ1-1; no DNA check was done on the table's D call, TRBD1. The germline V gene encodes CDR1 MDHEN and CDR2 SYDVKM. From its first to its last residue, the CDR3 has 11 amino acids. The CDR3 here is CASSWTGELAL.

This clone has a single count. One end of the junction varies from germline; a read error may be responsible. V is TRBV29-1 and J is TRBJ2-7, with D hard to call. The CDR3 totals 11 residues. Germline assignment: CDR1 SQVTM and CDR2 ANQGSEA. The chain's CDR3 is CSGLRIYERYF. For the CDR3, the DNA is TGCAGCGGCCTCCGCATTTACGAGCGGTACTTC.

V usage is TRBV6-6 and J usage is TRBJ2-3; D may be TRBD2 (5 bases). Trimming removed 2 bases from V and 7 bases from J, with 16 bases in between. This CDR3 has 15 residues. Germline CDR1 MNHNY, CDR2 SVGAGI (reference sequence). The CDR3 sequence: CASSYARDLSYTQYF. The CDR3 DNA follows: TGTGCCAGCAGTTACGCCCGGGATCTTTCATATACGCAGTATTTT.

The chain couples TRBV11-2 to TRBJ1-1; 9 bases agree with TRBD1. Germline loops: CDR1 SGHAT, CDR2 FQNNGV. This CDR3 comprises 14 residues. The V segment lost 4 bases and the J segment 3 bases; nucleotides outside the gene matches: 3. CDR3 protein: CASSWDRVYTEAFF. The CDR3 DNA follows: TGTGCCAGCAGCTGGGACAGGGTATACACTGAAGCTTTCTTT.

This chain connects TRBV18 to TRBJ2-5, with TRBD1 identical over 8 bases. The J call may be faulty, since TRBJ2-7 better matches the DNA end. This CDR3 contains 15 residues. The germline V gene encodes CDR1 KGHSH and CDR2 LQKENI. Here the CDR3 DNA reads TGTGCCAGCTCACGGGACAGGCTTAACTCCTACGAGCAGTACTTC. Protein product: CASSRDRLNSYEQYF.

The chain carries TRBV27 and TRBJ2-7; TRBD2 aligns across 11 bases. The CDR3 is 15 residues long. Per the germline V gene, CDR1 is MNHEY and CDR2 is SMNVEV (reference sequence). V shed 2 bases and J 3 bases; nucleotides not matched to a gene: 3. The CDR3 sequence is CASSLASGRIYEQYF. In DNA, the CDR3 is TGTGCCAGCAGTTTAGCTAGCGGGAGGATCTACGAGCAGTACTTC.

This sequence joins TRBV28 and TRBJ1-2, with D maybe TRBD1 (6 bases). The ends were cut back, 10 bases at V and 4 bases at J, with 16 bases in the middle. The germline gives CDR1 MDHEN, CDR2 SYDVKM. This CDR3 is built from 13 residues. CDR3 sequence: CATSADSSYGYTF. CDR3 sequence (DNA): TGTGCCACTTCAGCGGACAGCTCCTATGGCTACACCTTC.

V is TRBV5-4 and J is TRBJ2-3, with a possible D match to TRBD1 (6 bases). Trimming cost V 4 bases and J 6 bases, with 18 bases left between them. Germline values: CDR1 SGHNT, CDR2 YYREEE (reference sequence). The CDR3 loop spans 15 amino acids. The CDR3 DNA reads as TGTGCCAGCAGCCGAGGCCAGGGGTATGTGGATACGCAGTATTTT. It specifies CASSRGQGYVDTQYF.

This clone was observed once. The chain couples TRBV19 to TRBJ2-1, with TRBD2 matching 8 bases. The CDR3 length is 15 residues. CDR1 LNHDA and CDR2 SQIVND come from the germline V gene (reference sequence). With 3 bases clipped from V and 4 bases from J, the junction kept 5 bases outside the gene matches. The CDR3 region is CASSISGSGYNEQFF. CDR3 sequence (DNA): TGTGCCAGTAGTATCAGCGGGAGTGGGTACAATGAGCAGTTCTTC.

A note on this clone: The junction does not match germline at one end; this may be a read error. This rearrangement joins TRBV7-9 to TRBJ2-7; 9 positions agree with TRBD1. Germline V gene lookup returns CDR1 SEHNR and CDR2 FQNEAQ (reference sequence). CDR3 length equals 16 residues. The CDR3 DNA reads TGTTCCAGCAGCTTCCCCCAGACAGGGGGAACCTACGAGCAGTACTTC. It is translated as CSSSFPQTGGTYEQYF. The full variable domain, rest sourced from reference TRBV7-9 and TRBJ2-7, is DTGVSQNPRHKITKRGQNVTFRCDPISEHNRLYWYRQTLGQGPEFLTYFQNEAQLEKSRLLSDRFSAERPKGSFSTLEIQRTEQGDSAMYLCSSSFPQTGGTYEQYFGPGTRLTVT.

V gene TRBV4-1 combines with J gene TRBJ1-1; D unresolved. Per germline, CDR1 MGHRA and CDR2 YSYEKL. With 0 bases removed from V and 5 bases from J, the gap between germline ends came to 7 bases. The CDR3 covers 13 residues. CDR3 in amino acids: CASSQERGTEAFF. CDR3 nucleotide sequence: TGCGCCAGCAGCCAAGAACGAGGGACTGAAGCTTTCTTT.

J is TRBJ2-3 and V is TRBV10-3; TRBD2 agrees at 7 bases. Germline V gene sequence: CDR1 ENHRY, CDR2 SYGVKD. The CDR3 runs to 14 residues. The V and J ends lost 6 bases and 3 bases, in that order; junction bases with no gene match: 6. As DNA, the CDR3 is TGTGCCATCAGCGGTAGCGGGTCGACAGATACGCAGTATTTT. Protein product: CAISGSGSTDTQYF.

The V gene is TRBV7-9, the J gene TRBJ2-1; possible D gene TRBD2, 6 bases. The V gene's germline CDR1 is SEHNR and CDR2 FQNEAQ (reference sequence). With 5 bases removed from V and 10 bases from J, the gap between germline ends came to 21 bases. The CDR3 loop spans 15 amino acids. The DNA for the CDR3 is TGTGCCAGCAGCCCCCACGGGACTCCCTTCGGGGAGCAGTTCTTC. This sequence encodes CASSPHGTPFGEQFF.

V gene TRBV27 combines with J gene TRBJ1-1, with D perhaps TRBD1 (5 bases). This CDR3 contains 13 residues. The V and J ends lost 7 bases and 5 bases respectively, with 14 bases between them. Looked up from germline, CDR1 is MNHEY and CDR2 is SMNVEV (reference sequence). The CDR3 DNA reads as TGTGCCAGCACGAGGCAGGGCGGAACTGAAGCTTTCTTT. As protein: CASTRQGGTEAFF.

J is TRBJ2-7 and V is TRBV4-1; D is uncertain. CDR1 and CDR2 (germline): MGHRA, YSYEKL. V was clipped by 1 base and J by 0 bases, with 7 bases between them. The CDR3 loop spans 14 amino acids. The CDR3 nucleotides are TGCGCCAGCAGCCAAGTCTCCTCCTCCTACGAGCAGTACTTC. Translating it yields CASSQVSSSYEQYF.

This chain connects TRBV21-1 to TRBJ2-1; no DNA check was done on the table's D call, TRBD1. TRBV21-1 is marked as a pseudogene. The length of the CDR3 is 14 residues. CDR3 sequence: CASSPGHSYNEQFF. The CDR3 coding sequence is TGTGCCAGCAGTCCGGGACATAGTTACAATGAGCAGTTCTTC.